The clone carrying this T cell receptor (beta chain) has just a few counts. Its antigen remains unidentified. The table came from immunoSEQ multiplex PCR; TCRdb's copy has only in-frame clones and leaves some out. The sample holds about 50,000 clones, roughly 81% seen once. The CDR3 consists of 14 residues. V lost 1 base, J lost 11 bases, and 9 bases stayed unmatched. In germline, CDR1 is SGHDT, CDR2 YYEEEE. The entry originates in a study of OX40 agonist ivuxolimab in advanced cancers. Across the study: Dose-escalation patients were diagnosed with hepatocellular carcinoma, melanoma, renal cell cancer or head and neck cancer.

Study-wide points: CD8+ T cells averaged more expanded clones than CD4+.

This chain connects TRBV5-6 to TRBJ1-2; 9 nucleotides align to TRBD1. Here the sequenced sample was CD4+ or CD8+ T cells sorted from blood, taken in a trial of the OX40 agonist ivuxolimab. The clonotype comes from an adult with an advanced solid tumor such as melanoma, head and neck, liver or kidney cancer. The CDR3 sequence: CASSLTGTGPSYTF. The CDR3 DNA follows: TGTGCCAGCAGCTTGACCGGGACAGGGCCTTCATACACCTTC.